A selection of T cell receptor beta chains follows, all from one sample in a study of OX40 agonist ivuxolimab in advanced cancers. Sequenced by immunoSEQ multiplex PCR; TCRdb stores in-frame clones only, minus some. In the table there are 45,000 or so clones, 88% of which are singletons. Sequencing used CD4+ or CD8+ T cells sorted from blood, obtained in a trial of the OX40 agonist ivuxolimab. The receptors come from an adult with an advanced solid tumor such as melanoma, head and neck, liver or kidney cancer. CDR3s include the opening cysteine and the closing phenylalanine or tryptophan. The D gene is left open where the match is weak. For some rows the clone size is stated as once, few or many, or as a class when expanded; others skip it.

j_gene: TRBJ2-4
d_gene: TRBD1
v_gene: TRBV29-1
abundance: -
CDR3nt: TGCAGCGTTACACTTGACAGGGGTCAGTACTTC
CDR3aa: CSVTLDRGQYF

j_gene: TRBJ2-1
d_gene: -
v_gene: TRBV11-2
abundance: -
CDR3nt: TGTGCCAGCAGCTTTTTAGGTGGGAGTGGGAATGAGCAGTTCTTC
CDR3aa: CASSFLGGSGNEQFF

j_gene: TRBJ2-2
d_gene: -
v_gene: TRBV7-3
abundance: -
CDR3nt: TGTGCCAGCAGCCCCGGGACCAACACCGGGGAGCTGTTTTTT
CDR3aa: CASSPGTNTGELFF

j_gene: TRBJ1-6
d_gene: TRBD1
v_gene: TRBV6-1
abundance: -
CDR3nt: TGTGCCAGCTATCCGGGACAGGGGATTTGGTCACCCCTCCACTTT
CDR3aa: CASYPGQGIWSPLHF

j_gene: TRBJ1-3
d_gene: -
v_gene: TRBV19
abundance: -
CDR3nt: TGTGCCAGTAGTCTGGATTATGGAAACACCATATATTTT
CDR3aa: CASSLDYGNTIYF

j_gene: TRBJ2-2
d_gene: -
v_gene: TRBV6-6
abundance: -
CDR3nt: TGTGCCAGCAAAAAACCGTCGGGAGCTAACACCGGGGAGCTGTTTTTT
CDR3aa: CASKKPSGANTGELFF

j_gene: TRBJ1-5
d_gene: TRBD1
v_gene: TRBV18
abundance: -
CDR3nt: TGTGCCAGCTCACCGGGGACAGGGGAAAATCAGCCCCAGCATTTT
CDR3aa: CASSPGTGENQPQHF

j_gene: TRBJ2-5
d_gene: -
v_gene: TRBV27
abundance: -
CDR3nt: TGTGCCAGCAAAGGTAGCGGAGTTCAAGAGACCCAGTACTTC
CDR3aa: CASKGSGVQETQYF

j_gene: TRBJ2-7
d_gene: TRBD2
v_gene: TRBV5-4
abundance: once
CDR3nt: TGTGCCAGCAGCTCCCCCGGGACTAGCGGTTTGGACGAGCAGTACTTC
CDR3aa: CASSSPGTSGLDEQYF

j_gene: TRBJ1-2
d_gene: -
v_gene: TRBV2
abundance: -
CDR3nt: TGTGCCAGCAGCTCTACCCGAGACGGAGTCTATGGCTACACCTTC
CDR3aa: CASSSTRDGVYGYTF

j_gene: TRBJ1-2
d_gene: -
v_gene: TRBV30
abundance: -
CDR3nt: TGTGCCTGGAGTGTGGTCAGGGATGGGGGCTACACCTTC
CDR3aa: CAWSVVRDGGYTF

j_gene: TRBJ1-3
d_gene: -
v_gene: TRBV2
abundance: -
CDR3nt: TGTGCCAGCAGGGGAGAGGGGGTTATGCATTTT
CDR3aa: CASRGEGVMHF

j_gene: TRBJ1-1
d_gene: -
v_gene: TRBV27
abundance: -
CDR3nt: TGTGCCAGCAGTTTCATTGGGCAGGCCCGAGAAGCTTTCTTT
CDR3aa: CASSFIGQAREAFF

j_gene: TRBJ2-1
d_gene: TRBD2
v_gene: TRBV7-7
abundance: -
CDR3nt: TGTGCCAGCAGCTTAGCGTACCTAGCGGGACAGAATGAGCAGTTCTTC
CDR3aa: CASSLAYLAGQNEQFF

j_gene: TRBJ2-1
d_gene: TRBD2
v_gene: TRBV15
abundance: -
CDR3nt: TGTGCCACCAGTGGGACTACCTACAATGAGCAGTTCTTC
CDR3aa: CATSGTTYNEQFF

j_gene: TRBJ2-3
d_gene: TRBD2
v_gene: TRBV5-1
abundance: -
CDR3nt: TGCGCCAGCAGCAACCGCGCCGGGACTAGCGGGGGCACAGATACGCAGTATTTT
CDR3aa: CASSNRAGTSGGTDTQYF

j_gene: TRBJ2-2
d_gene: -
v_gene: TRBV27
abundance: -
CDR3nt: TGTGCCAGCAGTCAACCATCGAACACCGGGGAGCTGTTTTTT
CDR3aa: CASSQPSNTGELFF

j_gene: TRBJ1-4
d_gene: -
v_gene: TRBV14
abundance: -
CDR3nt: TGTGCCAGCAGCCCCGGGTTAAGGGGTGAAAAACTGTTTTTT
CDR3aa: CASSPGLRGEKLFF

j_gene: TRBJ2-1
d_gene: TRBD2
v_gene: TRBV19
abundance: -
CDR3nt: TGTGCCAGTAGTATCTCGACTAGCCCCGGGGGGGAGCAGTTCTTC
CDR3aa: CASSISTSPGGEQFF

j_gene: TRBJ2-3
d_gene: -
v_gene: TRBV6-1
abundance: -
CDR3nt: TGTGCCAGCAGCCAGGACGGGGATACGCAGTATTTT
CDR3aa: CASSQDGDTQYF